The text below deals with one T cell receptor beta chain. The antigen remains undetermined. Trimming removed 6 bases at V and 4 bases at J, with 15 bases between. Germline V gene lookup returns CDR1 KGHSH and CDR2 LQKENI. CDR3 length: 14 residues. The data stem from a study of early T cells in non-severe SARS-CoV-2 infection. Turning to the study itself: Chains were unpaired, as sequencing was done on bulk RNA from unsorted whole blood. Study findings and constraints: VDJdb-based annotation leaned toward anti-spike CD8 responses and missed private and CD4 specificities.

Individual cDNA molecules were tagged with unique molecular identifiers. TCRdb recomputed calls from the 5' RACE reads with MiXCR, one row per CDR3 protein. The table lists 60,000 or so distinct CDR3 sequences, approximately 10% of them singletons, with 3.9% in the top ten. The rearrangement uses TRBV18 and TRBJ1-1; D is possibly TRBD1 (6 bases). The sample consisted of whole blood, taken at baseline. The source of this sequence is an adult who was a healthcare worker with PCR-confirmed SARS-CoV-2 infection or an uninfected control (not recorded which). The CDR3 nucleotides are TGTGCCAGCTCGTCCACAGGGCTGGGCACTGAAGCTTTCTTT. The encoded protein is CASSSTGLGTEAFF.